These 11 T cell receptor beta chains were all obtained from the same sample, sequenced in a study of T cell responses to AZD1222 COVID-19 vaccine. Generated by immunoSEQ multiplex PCR, the TCRdb table keeps only in-frame clones and is missing some. Among 90,000 to 150,000 clones listed, around nine tenths were seen once. The source material was peripheral blood, sampled 28 days after the second AZD1222 dose. The source of these receptors is an adult who received the AZD1222 COVID-19 vaccine.

The chain is built from TRBV4-3 and TRBJ1-2, with no clear D. The length of the CDR3 is 15 residues. Germline CDR1 reads LGHNA; CDR2 reads YSLEER. V was clipped by 0 bases and J by 7 bases, with 15 bases between them. The CDR3, as DNA: TGCGCCAGCAGCCAAGATCTGACGGACCGGGGTGGCTACACCTTC. Translating gives CASSQDLTDRGGYTF.

J is TRBJ2-3 and V is TRBV29-1; no clear D gene. The CDR3 totals 13 residues. V was shortened by 2 bases and J by 0 bases, with 6 bases between the two germline ends. Germline CDR1 and CDR2: SQVTM and ANQGSEA. This CDR3 reads CSVEPASTDTQYF. DNA for the CDR3: TGCAGCGTTGAACCGGCTAGCACAGATACGCAGTATTTT.

The sample holds one count of this clone. The rearrangement uses TRBV6-5 and TRBJ1-3, with D perhaps TRBD1 (6 bases). Trimming removed 6 bases from V and 2 bases from J, with 14 bases in between. The CDR3 loop spans 15 amino acids. Germline V lookup: CDR1 MNHEY, CDR2 SVGAGI. CDR3 sequence (DNA): TGTGCCAGCAGGGGGACCAGGGGCCCTGGAAACACCATATATTTT. The encoded protein is CASRGTRGPGNTIYF.

This clone came up once. The CDR3 bases are TGTGCCACCTCCGGGGGTTATGGCTACACCTTC. Protein sequence: CATSGGYGYTF. The chain combines TRBV27 with TRBJ1-2; the D gene is possibly TRBD1 (5 bases). With 10 bases removed from V and 5 bases from J, the gap between germline ends came to 11 bases. Germline CDR1 MNHEY, CDR2 SMNVEV (reference sequence). CDR3 length equals 11 residues.

This chain connects TRBV30 to TRBJ1-1; 10 bases match TRBD1. Germline V CDR1 and CDR2: GTSNPN, SVGIG (reference sequence). This CDR3 has 16 residues. Trimming cost V 1 base and J 1 base; bases outside gene matches: 6. Written as DNA, the CDR3 is TGTGCCTGGAGTGGTGGGACAGGGGTTACGAACACTGAAGCTTTCTTT. It yields the protein CAWSGGTGVTNTEAFF.

The chain uses TRBV3-1 (or the pseudogene TRBV3-2) and TRBJ1-2, with 7 positions matching TRBD1. CDR3 length: 13 amino acids. Germline CDR1 is LGHDT and CDR2 is YNNKEL (reference sequence). V lost 5 bases, J lost 4 bases, and 4 bases stayed unmatched. Written as DNA, the CDR3 is TGTGCCAGCAGCTCCCGACAGGGCTATGGCTACACCTTC. Residues: CASSSRQGYGYTF.

This clone turned up a few times. V gene TRBV7-8 combines with J gene TRBJ1-1; TRBD1 might be the D (6 bases). The CDR3 is 13 residues long. Trimming pared 2 bases from V and 4 bases from J, leaving 8 bases between. Germline lookup yields CDR1 SGHVS and CDR2 FQNEAQ. The CDR3 region is CASSLTGSTEAFF. In DNA, the CDR3 is TGTGCCAGCAGCTTAACAGGGAGCACTGAAGCTTTCTTT.

The V call is TRBV7-2, the J call TRBJ1-2; a weak D match, TRBD1 (6 bases). This CDR3 contains 17 residues. CDR1 is SGHTA, CDR2 FQGNSA, per germline. With 5 bases removed from V and 6 bases from J, the gap between germline ends came to 25 bases. The CDR3 DNA reads as TGTGCCAGCAGCCCGGACAGCGTTATGGGTAACGCCGATGGCTACACCTTC. It codes for CASSPDSVMGNADGYTF.

This chain uses TRBV20-1 with TRBJ2-1, with D perhaps matching TRBD2 (6 bases). The CDR3 spans 12 residues. From germline, CDR1 is DFQATT and CDR2 SNEGSKA (reference sequence). The V and J ends lost 3 bases and 9 bases respectively, with 12 bases between them. The CDR3 bases are TGCAGTGCTAGTGAACGGGAGATTGAGCAGTTCTTC. Protein sequence: CSASEREIEQFF.

The genes are TRBV2 and TRBJ1-5; D is possibly TRBD1 (6 bases). This CDR3 is 15 amino acids long. V lost 5 bases and J 6 bases, leaving 17 bases between the germline ends. Germline values: CDR1 SNHLY, CDR2 FYNNEI. The CDR3 loop is CASSYNSGGSQPQHF. The CDR3 region has the DNA TGTGCCAGCAGTTATAATTCCGGGGGCAGTCAGCCCCAGCATTTT.

V usage is TRBV28 and J usage is TRBJ1-5; D remains ambiguous. The CDR3 runs 12 residues. Trimming took 8 bases from V and 3 from J, leaving 8 bases between them. The germline V gene encodes CDR1 MDHEN and CDR2 SYDVKM. The CDR3 bases are TGTGCCAGCGGAAGGCCCAATCAGCCCCAGCATTTT. Protein sequence: CASGRPNQPQHF.